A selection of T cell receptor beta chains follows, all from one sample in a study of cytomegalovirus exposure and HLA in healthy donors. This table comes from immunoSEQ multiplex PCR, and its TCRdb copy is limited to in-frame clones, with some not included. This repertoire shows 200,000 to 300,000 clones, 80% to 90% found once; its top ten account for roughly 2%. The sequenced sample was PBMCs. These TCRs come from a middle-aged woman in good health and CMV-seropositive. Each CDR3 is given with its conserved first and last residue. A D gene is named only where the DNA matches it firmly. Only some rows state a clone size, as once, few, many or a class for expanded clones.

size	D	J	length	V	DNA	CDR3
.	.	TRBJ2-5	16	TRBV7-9	TGTGCCAGCAGCCCATTCTCGTCGGGGAGACAAGAGACCCAGTACTTC	CASSPFSSGRQETQYF
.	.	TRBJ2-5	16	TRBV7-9	TGTGCCAGCAGCGCGAGGGCCCCTCACCCCCAAGAGACCCAGTACTTC	CASSARAPHPQETQYF
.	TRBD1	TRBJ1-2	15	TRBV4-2	TGTGCCAGCAGCCGAGACCAGGGGGCTAACTATGGCTACACCTTC	CASSRDQGANYGYTF
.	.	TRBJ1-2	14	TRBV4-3	TGCGCCAGCAGCCCGGACTCAGCTAACTATGGCTACACCTTC	CASSPDSANYGYTF
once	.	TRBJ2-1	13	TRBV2	TGTGCCAGCAGCTCCACAGAGTACAATGAGCAGTTCTTC	CASSSTEYNEQFF
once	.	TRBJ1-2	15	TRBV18	TGTGCCAGCTCACCTTCCAGGGAGGGCCACTATGGCTACACCTTC	CASSPSREGHYGYTF
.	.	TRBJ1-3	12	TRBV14	TGTGCCAGCAGCCAAGCGTGGGCACACATATATTTT	CASSQAWAHIYF
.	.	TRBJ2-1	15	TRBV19	TGTGCCAGTAGTATTGAGGACAGAATCTACAATGAGCAGTTCTTC	CASSIEDRIYNEQFF
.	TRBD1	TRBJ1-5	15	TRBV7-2	TGTGCCAGCAGCTCGGGACAGGGGGGCAATCAGCCCCAGCATTTT	CASSSGQGGNQPQHF
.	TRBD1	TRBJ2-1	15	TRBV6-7	TGTGCCAGCAGCCCCGACAGGGCCCACTACAATGAGCAGTTCTTC	CASSPDRAHYNEQFF
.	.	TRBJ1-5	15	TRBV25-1	TGTGCCAGCAGTGATGGTAAAGGCGGAGGACAGCCCCAGCATTTT	CASSDGKGGGQPQHF
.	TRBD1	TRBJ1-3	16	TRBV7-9	TGTGCCAGCAGCCCGACAGGGAAGGACAGTGGAAACACCATATATTTT	CASSPTGKDSGNTIYF
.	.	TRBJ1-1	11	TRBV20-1	TGCAGTGCACCCGAGGTAGGCGAAGCTTTCTTT	CSAPEVGEAFF
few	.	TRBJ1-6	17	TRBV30	TGTGCCTGGAAGGCCGGGCCGGAAGGACTATCTAATTCACCCCTCCACTTT	CAWKAGPEGLSNSPLHF
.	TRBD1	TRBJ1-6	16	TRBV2	TGTGCCAGCCAAGGAGGGGGCAAGTCCTATAATTCACCCCTCCACTTT	CASQGGGKSYNSPLHF
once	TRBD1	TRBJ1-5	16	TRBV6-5	TGTGCCAGCAGTTATTCCGGGACAGGGATCAATCAGCCCCAGCATTTT	CASSYSGTGINQPQHF
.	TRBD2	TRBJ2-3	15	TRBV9	TGTGCCAGCAGCTATATAGCGGGAGTAGGAGATACGCAGTATTTT	CASSYIAGVGDTQYF
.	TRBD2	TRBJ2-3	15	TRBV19	TGTGCCTCCTCTGGACGACTAGCGGGGCGAGATACGCAGTATTTT	CASSGRLAGRDTQYF
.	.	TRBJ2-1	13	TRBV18	TGTGCCAGCTCACCATCCACTAGCTGGGAGCAGTTCTTC	CASSPSTSWEQFF
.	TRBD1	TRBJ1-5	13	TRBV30	TGTGCCTGGACACAGGGGAACAGTCAGCCCCAGCATTTT	CAWTQGNSQPQHF